This T cell receptor (beta chain) was sequenced for a study of blood T cells in healthy people across ages. A note on this clonotype: Its cognate antigen is unknown.

It was with a sample-barcoded 5' primer and a J-beta primer mix that a second PCR of roughly 7 to 11 cycles was run. TCRdb processed the 5' RACE reads anew with MiXCR; each CDR3 protein has one entry. The sample yields around 790,000 distinct CDR3 sequences, roughly 44% seen once. The CDR3 has 15 residues. V was clipped by 4 bases and J by 6 bases; unmatched bases: 10. Germline-derived CDR1 and CDR2 are SGHAT and FQNNGV. Donors gave roughly 10 milliliters of peripheral blood apiece. Study-wide results and limits: When set beside aged donors, long-lived donors presented more naive CD4+ cells and higher diversity. The diversity estimates, figures obtained from one million T cells, were considered underestimates.

The sequence was collected from a man in his sixties in good health. The chain joins TRBV11-2 to TRBJ2-7, with 9 bases aligning to TRBD2. The sequenced sample consisted of blood. CDR3 coding DNA: TGTGCCAGCAGCTCGCGGGCTAGCGGGACGGGCGAGCAGTACTTC. Protein product: CASSSRASGTGEQYF.